This note documents a single TCR beta chain sequence. This sample was included in a study of blood T cell repertoires in COVID-19. Turning to the study itself: Acute and convalescent COVID-19 specimens originated in the United States, Italy and Spain. T cells, B-cell-depleted T cells, or PBMCs provided the cDNA or gDNA that served as material.

Trimming at V came to 1 base and at J to 5 bases, leaving 2 bases not matched to a gene. Germline loops: CDR1 KGHDR, CDR2 SFDVKD. This CDR3 region has 15 residues. Source study methods: Nucleated cell counts were estimated from reference gene primer amplification. Data came from immunoSEQ multiplex PCR; TCRdb stores just in-frame clones and leaves some out. The V and J calls and clone size were taken over from that table, and D and trimming were inferred from the DNA. The sample lists almost 95,000 clones; about two thirds were seen once. The source of this sequence is an older woman in a cohort sampled during active or convalescent COVID-19. The source material was peripheral blood. The chain recombines TRBV24-1 with TRBJ2-5; 11 nucleotides agree with TRBD2. The CDR3 here is CATSDFASGGETQYF. The DNA of the CDR3 is TGTGCCACCAGTGATTTCGCTAGCGGGGGGGAGACCCAGTACTTC.